Below are 10 T cell receptor beta chains sequenced from a single sample in a study of T cell clonality in common variable immunodeficiency. Repertoires were generated with immunoSEQ multiplex PCR, while TCRdb's copy carries only in-frame clones and drops some. The sample has about 37,000 clones, none seen only once. The sample comprised peripheral blood mononuclear cells. The origin of the receptors is a person between 18 and 75 years old in good health.

This clone was picked up many times. The read stops 3 residues short of the end of the CDR3; the missing end is completed from the germline J gene. The J gene is TRBJ2-7, the V gene TRBV7-9; TRBD1 aligns across 9 bases. The CDR3 extends over 15 amino acids. The V segment lost 4 bases and the J segment 2 bases; nucleotides outside the gene matches: 6. CDR1 and CDR2 from the germline V gene are SEHNR and FQNEAQ (reference sequence). This CDR3 reads CASSSGDRDPYEQYF. Incomplete CDR3 DNA: TGTGCCAGCAGCTCCGGGGACAGGGATCCCTACGAG.

This clone was seen a few times. Coverage ceases 3 residues before the CDR3 finishes, and the germline J gene fills in the end. This sequence joins TRBV5-1 and TRBJ2-2; D gene ambiguous. The CDR3 contains 16 residues. Germline values: CDR1 SGHRS, CDR2 YFSETQ. CDR3 amino acids: CASSFLDGATNEKLFF. The sequenced part of the CDR3 DNA is TGCGCCAGCAGCTTCCTAGATGGTGCAACTAATGAAAAG.

This clone has a handful of counts. The CDR3 loop reads CASGTGDATNEKLFF. CDR3 DNA, as far as it was read: TGTGCCAGCGGGACAGGGGACGCAACTAATGAAAAG. V and J are TRBV2 and TRBJ2-2; TRBD1 aligns across 10 bases. The read ends 3 residues early relative to the CDR3; the germline J gene fills the gap. Germline loops: CDR1 SNHLY, CDR2 FYNNEI. The CDR3 has 15 amino acids. The variable domain in full, with the rest retrieved from reference TRBV2 and TRBJ2-2, is EPEVTQTPSHQVTQMGQEVILRCVPISNHLYFYWYRQILGQKVEFLVSFYNNEISEKSEIFDDQFSVERPDGSNFTLKIRSTKLEDSAMYFCASGTGDATNEKLFFGEGSRLTVL.

About this clone itself: The sequence runs out 3 residues before the end of the CDR3; the remainder is reconstructed from the germline J gene. The chain has TRBV7-2 and TRBJ1-2, with D perhaps matching TRBD1 (6 bases). The CDR3 length is 15 residues. V was shortened by 3 bases and J by 5 bases, with 16 bases between the two germline ends. CDR1 and CDR2 from the germline V gene are SGHTA and FQGNSA. CDR3 loop: CASSFVGGPEYGYTF. CDR3 DNA (partial): TGTGCCAGCAGCTTCGTCGGGGGGCCAGAATATGGC. Full variable domain (rest looked up from reference TRBV7-2 and TRBJ1-2): GAGVSQSPSNKVTEKGKDVELRCDPISGHTALYWYRQSLGQGLEFLIYFQGNSAPDKSGLPSDRFSAERTGGSVSTLTIQRTQQEDSAVYLCASSFVGGPEYGYTFGSGTRLTVV.

This clone was seen repeatedly, ten times or more. The CDR3 reads CASSLGLAITYNEQFF. The CDR3 bases that were read are TGCGCCAGCAGCTTGGGACTAGCGATTACCTACAATGAG. The V gene is TRBV5-1, the J gene TRBJ2-1; 8 bases fit TRBD2. The read gets to within 3 residues of the CDR3 end, and the germline J gene fills in the rest. The germline V gene encodes CDR1 SGHRS and CDR2 YFSETQ. The CDR3 runs 16 residues. V lost 0 bases to trimming and J lost 2 bases; unmatched junction nucleotides: 4.

This clone has at least ten counts. Sequencing ends 3 residues short of the CDR3 end; the germline J gene provides the rest. The chain carries TRBV10-3 and TRBJ2-7, with D possibly being TRBD1 (5 bases). Trimming stripped 7 bases from V and 5 bases from J, with 21 bases between. The CDR3 is made up of 15 amino acids. Germline loops: CDR1 ENHRY, CDR2 SYGVKD. CDR3 region: CAITRPGRGTDEQYF. The sequenced part of the CDR3 DNA is TGTGCCATCACCCGACCCGGAAGGGGTACCGACGAG.

Note on this clone: With the read ending 3 residues before the CDR3 end, the germline J gene is used to fill in that end. This chain links TRBV18 with TRBJ2-3, with a possible D match to TRBD1 (6 bases). The CDR3 has 14 amino acids. Germline values: CDR1 KGHSH, CDR2 LQKENI. The part of the CDR3 DNA that was read is TGTGCCAGCTCACCGGACAGCCTTAATCAGCCG. Translated: CASSPDSLNQP. Given in full, the CDR3 is CASSPDSLNQPQYF.

This clone was detected a few times. The read is 3 residues too short to cover the CDR3 end, so that end is filled in from the germline J gene. The chain recombines TRBV18 with TRBJ2-4, with TRBD2 as a possible D gene (6 bases). This CDR3 spans 14 amino acids. The germline V gene encodes CDR1 KGHSH and CDR2 LQKENI. CDR3 loop: CASSPTAGNYGQYF. The sequenced part of the CDR3 DNA is TGTGCCAGCTCACCAACCGCGGGGAACTATGGT.

This clone showed up many times. The read falls 3 residues short of the CDR3 end, and the missing part is taken from the germline J gene. V usage is TRBV30 and J usage is TRBJ1-4, with 7 bases fitting TRBD1. The trim removed 7 bases at V and 8 bases at J, leaving 7 bases unmatched. This CDR3 spans 12 amino acids. The germline V gene encodes CDR1 GTSNPN and CDR2 SVGIG (reference sequence). CDR3 DNA, as far as it was read: TGTGCCTCAGACAGGGAGGGAGAAAAA. Its protein product is CASDREGEK. The CDR3 in full is CASDREGEKLFF.

This clone was detected a few times. The read halts 3 residues ahead of the CDR3 end, with the missing end drawn from the germline J gene. The genes are TRBV30 and TRBJ1-1; the match to TRBD1 covers 8 bases. Germline V gene data show CDR1 as GTSNPN and CDR2 as SVGIG (reference sequence). This CDR3 has 14 amino acids. Incomplete CDR3 DNA: TGTGCCTGTATTGACAGGGGAAGGTTCTACGAG. Its protein is CACIDRGRFYE. The full CDR3 sequence reads CACIDRGRFYEAFF.